Shown below are 28 T cell receptor beta chains from a single sample sequenced in a study of T cells in Graves' hyperthyroidism and ophthalmopathy (dated by TCRdb to the late 2010s). Library preparation employed multiplex PCR. The sequencer was an Illumina HiSeq 2000. The TCR beta CDR3 regions were amplified from the RNA transcripts. The first round of RT-PCR for the TCR CDR3 was performed with the HTBI primer set and the Qiagen OneStep RT-PCR kit. The public reads were reanalyzed by TCRdb: fastp trimming at Q25, MiXCR alignment, in-frame beta chains only. Identical CDR3 proteins give one entry, which carries the most common genes and DNA. This sample lists over 500,000 distinct CDR3 sequences; 14% were detected once. About 14% of the sample is held by the ten biggest clonotypes. Specimen: blood. The source is a middle-aged woman with Graves' hyperthyroidism.

This clonotype showed up many times. The chain has TRBV28 and TRBJ2-7; D remains unclear. The CDR3 consists of 14 residues. The V gene lost 3 bases and the J gene lost 4 bases, with 13 bases spanning the gap. Germline V lookup: CDR1 MDHEN, CDR2 SYDVKM. CDR3 protein: CASSFMGYTYEQYF. The CDR3 bases are TGTGCCAGCAGTTTTATGGGATATACGTACGAGCAGTACTTC.

This clonotype was observed many times. J is TRBJ1-1 and V is TRBV20-1; D not certain. V lost 1 base and J 1 base, leaving 16 bases between the germline ends. CDR1 is DFQATT and CDR2 is SNEGSKA in the germline V gene (reference sequence). CDR3 length: 16 residues. In DNA form, the CDR3 reads TGCAGTGCTAGAGGAGTACGGGCAGCGTCGAACACTGAAGCTTTCTTT. The encoded protein is CSARGVRAASNTEAFF.

As concerns this clonotype: Just one base apart from a much larger clone, this may be a read error. This rearrangement joins TRBV2 to TRBJ2-7; D gene ambiguous. Germline loops: CDR1 SNHLY, CDR2 FYNNEI. The CDR3 is made up of 12 amino acids. DNA for the CDR3: TGTGCCAGCAGTGAATTCAACTACGAGCAGCACTTC. Its protein product is CASSEFNYEQHF.

The chain carries TRBV4-3 and TRBJ1-2; weak D call: TRBD1 (5 bases). V was cut by 4 bases and J by 1 base, with 16 bases left in between. The CDR3 consists of 16 residues. The germline CDR1 and CDR2 sequences are LGHNA and YSLEER. CDR3 in amino acids: CASSPTPGENNYGYTF. CDR3 nucleotide sequence: TGCGCCAGCAGCCCCACTCCGGGGGAGAATAACTATGGCTACACCTTC.

This clonotype was seen only a few times. A read error may explain this, as a much larger clone is one base away. CDR3 protein: CVSSSSGTYYNEQFF. The CDR3 DNA is TGTGTCAGCAGTTCAAGCGGGACTTACTACAATGAGCAGTTCTTC. The genes are TRBV6-2 or TRBV6-3 and TRBJ2-1; 7 bases line up with TRBD2. Germline CDR1 reads MNHEY; CDR2 reads SVGEGT. The CDR3 is made up of 15 amino acids.

This clonotype came up a few times. The junction and the germline gene differ at one end; a read error may be behind it. The CDR3 DNA reads as TGCAGTGCAAGAGGCGGACAGGGGGTTGTATATAGCAATCAGCCCCAGCATTTT. It yields the protein CSARGGQGVVYSNQPQHF. This chain joins TRBV20-1 and TRBJ1-5, with TRBD1 identical over 10 bases. The germline V gene encodes CDR1 DFQATT and CDR2 SNEGSKA (reference sequence). The CDR3 covers 18 residues.

The chain uses TRBV6-6 and TRBJ2-3; tentative D call: TRBD2 (5 bases). CDR1 and CDR2 from the germline V gene are MNHNY and SVGAGI (reference sequence). The CDR3 length is 16 residues. V lost 2 bases and J lost 4, with 16 bases in between. In nucleotides, the CDR3 is TGTGCCAGCAGTTACGGAGCACGGGGAGTGCCAGATACGCAGTATTTT. It specifies CASSYGARGVPDTQYF.

The chain has TRBV5-1 and TRBJ1-1, with a possible D match to TRBD1 (5 bases). The CDR3 has 14 residues. Germline CDR1 SGHRS, CDR2 YFSETQ. The V end lost 5 bases, the J end lost 5 bases, and 16 bases lay between the germline ends. CDR3 nucleotides: TGCGCCAGCAGTGTAGACCAGGGTGGAACTGAAGCTTTCTTT. This sequence encodes CASSVDQGGTEAFF.

The sample holds many counts of this clonotype. Written as DNA, the CDR3 is TGCAGTGCTAGAGATCTAAGTAGCGGGGTCAACAATGAGCAGTTCTTC. It yields the protein CSARDLSSGVNNEQFF. The gene calls are TRBV20-1 and TRBJ2-1, with 8 bases fitting TRBD2. The ends lost 0 bases at V and 5 bases at J; junction bases unmatched: 9. The CDR3 is 16 amino acids. The germline CDR1 and CDR2 sequences are DFQATT and SNEGSKA (reference sequence).

The CDR3 DNA is TGCAGTGCCCGGCAGGTGGATTTCCACGAGACCCAGTACTTC. This gives the protein CSARQVDFHETQYF. J is TRBJ2-5 and V is TRBV20-1; D unresolved. This CDR3 region has 14 residues. V was trimmed by 6 bases and J by 5 bases, leaving 19 bases between them. Germline assignment: CDR1 DFQATT and CDR2 SNEGSKA (reference sequence).

Many counts were recorded for this clonotype. The rearrangement joins TRBV7-2 to TRBJ2-2; no reliable D call. Germline CDR1 and CDR2: SGHTA and FQGNSA. V gave up 5 bases and J gave up 8 bases, with 9 bases separating them. CDR3 length: 12 residues. CDR3: CASSQIWGELFF. CDR3 coding DNA: TGTGCCAGCAGCCAGATTTGGGGGGAGCTGTTTTTT.

This rearrangement joins TRBV7-8 to TRBJ2-1; 9 bases line up with TRBD2. The CDR3 is 14 amino acids. Trimming took 3 bases from V and 9 from J; bases not matched to a gene: 6. Germline V CDR1 and CDR2: SGHVS, FQNEAQ. As DNA, the CDR3 is TGTGCCAGCAGCTTCAGCGGGGGGCAAGGTGAGCAGTTCTTC. It yields the protein CASSFSGGQGEQFF.

This clonotype came up many times. The genes are TRBV11-2 and TRBJ1-2, with a possible D match to TRBD1 (5 bases). This CDR3 has 14 residues. The germline CDR1 and CDR2 sequences are SGHAT and FQNNGV. V gave up 2 bases and J gave up 3 bases, with 10 bases separating them. The CDR3 nucleotides are TGTGCCAGCAGCTTAATAGGGACGGACTATGGCTACACCTTC. Protein: CASSLIGTDYGYTF.

This clonotype was seen repeatedly, ten times or more. The junction departs from germline at one end; a sequencing error may be responsible. V and J are TRBV5-1 and TRBJ2-6; 13 bases line up with TRBD2. Germline assignment: CDR1 SGHRS and CDR2 YFSETQ. The CDR3 totals 12 residues. The CDR3 region has the DNA TGCGCCAGCGGCGGGACTAGCGGGATGTTCCCTTTC. Encoded protein: CASGGTSGMFPF.

This clonotype was seen a few times. This chain joins TRBV10-3 and TRBJ2-7; 7 positions match TRBD1. V lost 0 bases and J lost 5; bases outside the gene matches: 7. Looked up from germline, CDR1 is ENHRY and CDR2 is SYGVKD. The CDR3 has 15 amino acids. The CDR3 DNA reads as TGTGCCATCAGTGAGTCGACAGGGATGGGGAACGAGCAGTACTTC. Amino acid sequence: CAISESTGMGNEQYF.

This clonotype showed up many times. The J gene is TRBJ2-6, the V gene TRBV6-2 or TRBV6-3; 7 bases agree with TRBD1. J lost 0 bases, V lost 3 bases, and 11 bases had no gene match. The CDR3 runs to 19 residues. Germline CDR1 reads MNHEY; CDR2 reads SVGEGT. CDR3 sequence: CASSYFRPRDSSGANVLTF. CDR3 sequence (DNA): TGTGCCAGCAGTTATTTTCGTCCTCGGGACAGCTCTGGGGCCAACGTCCTGACTTTC.

This clonotype was seen ten or more times. The V and J genes are TRBV6-6 and TRBJ2-7, with 10 nucleotides matching TRBD2. The CDR3 is 18 residues long. Germline CDR1 reads MNHNY; CDR2 reads SVGAGI (reference sequence). After removal of 1 base from V and 1 base from J, the junction contained 10 bases not matched to a gene. CDR3 nucleotides: TGTGCCAGCAGTTACTATAGTCAAAGCGGGAGGGGGTCCTACGAGCAGTACTTC. Translation gives CASSYYSQSGRGSYEQYF.

This clonotype was seen at least ten times. The chain's CDR3 is CACTTYNEQFF. CDR3 DNA sequence: TGTGCCTGTACGACATACAATGAGCAGTTCTTC. V and J are TRBV30 and TRBJ2-1; no definite D call. The V end was cut by 6 bases, the J end by 4 bases, with 7 bases between. Germline V gene sequence: CDR1 GTSNPN, CDR2 SVGIG (reference sequence). There are 11 residues in the CDR3.

This clonotype was seen repeatedly, ten times or more. The gene calls are TRBV19 and TRBJ2-5; 8 bases are a match to TRBD1. The CDR3 extends over 15 amino acids. From germline, CDR1 is LNHDA and CDR2 SQIVND (reference sequence). With 0 bases clipped from V and 0 bases from J, the junction kept 0 bases outside the gene matches. In DNA, the CDR3 is TGTGCCAGTAGTATAGAGGACAGGGACCAAGAGACCCAGTACTTC. It codes for CASSIEDRDQETQYF.

This clonotype has a count of ten or more. The chain carries TRBV12-3 or TRBV12-4 and TRBJ2-3; 9 bases map to TRBD2. The CDR3 runs 15 residues. V lost 3 bases and J lost 3; bases outside the gene matches: 4. CDR3 in amino acids: CASSFHLAGTDTQYF. The CDR3 DNA reads as TGTGCCAGCAGTTTCCATCTAGCGGGGACAGATACGCAGTATTTT.

The sample holds a few counts of this clonotype. The V and J genes are TRBV5-1 and TRBJ2-1, with D uncertain. Per germline, CDR1 SGHRS and CDR2 YFSETQ. With 6 bases removed from V and 6 bases from J, the gap between germline ends came to 13 bases. The CDR3 runs to 13 residues. The CDR3 DNA is TGCGCCAGCACCCCCCCGGCGGTCAATGAGCAGTTCTTC. It translates to CASTPPAVNEQFF.

In its sample, this clonotype was seen a few times. The chain uses TRBV19 and TRBJ1-1; D is perhaps TRBD1 (6 bases). The CDR3 consists of 14 residues. Germline CDR1 is LNHDA and CDR2 is SQIVND (reference sequence). V gave up 6 bases and J gave up 5 bases, with 16 bases separating them. For the CDR3, the DNA is TGTGCCAGTAGCGTTTGGGGGGCGCAGACTGAAGCTTTCTTT. Encoded protein: CASSVWGAQTEAFF.

This clonotype was detected many times. The chain joins TRBV28 to TRBJ2-7, with D perhaps matching TRBD1 or TRBD2 (5 bases each). CDR3 size: 13 residues. The V and J ends lost 6 bases and 4 bases respectively, with 13 bases between them. The germline CDR1 and CDR2 sequences are MDHEN and SYDVKM. The CDR3 is CASRRGLPYEQYF. CDR3 in DNA: TGTGCCAGCAGGAGGGGATTACCGTACGAGCAGTACTTC. The whole variable domain, filled in from reference TRBV28 and TRBJ2-7, reads DVKVTQSSRYLVKRTGEKVFLECVQDMDHENMFWYRQDPGLGLRLIYFSYDVKMKEKGDIPEGYSVSREKKERFSLILESASTNQTSMYLCASRRGLPYEQYFGPGTRLTVT.

This clonotype appeared many times. This chain's CDR3 is CASSQTGVSYEQYF. The CDR3 DNA is TGTGCCAGCAGTCAAACAGGGGTCTCCTACGAGCAGTACTTC. The V and J genes are TRBV28 and TRBJ2-7, with 7 nucleotides matching TRBD1. With V trimmed by 5 bases and J by 0 bases, 4 bases remained unmatched. The length of the CDR3 is 14 residues. CDR1 and CDR2 (germline): MDHEN, SYDVKM.

V usage is TRBV6-5 and J usage is TRBJ2-1; D remains unclear. Germline lookup yields CDR1 MNHEY and CDR2 SVGAGI. This CDR3 comprises 10 residues. Trimming left V 2 bases short and J 8 bases short, with 1 base between. In nucleotides, the CDR3 is TGTGCCAGCAGTTACGATGAGCAGTTCTTC. It codes for CASSYDEQFF.

This clonotype was counted between two and nine times. This chain links TRBV28 with TRBJ2-3, with D possibly called TRBD1 or TRBD2 (5 bases each). The CDR3 sequence is 12 residues long. V was trimmed by 6 bases and J by 14 bases, leaving 18 bases between them. Germline loops: CDR1 MDHEN, CDR2 SYDVKM. The CDR3 sequence: CASRLGASPPYF. The CDR3 DNA follows: TGTGCCAGCAGGCTCGGGGCCAGTCCTCCGTATTTT.

Only one count was recorded for this clonotype. The V call is TRBV4-1, the J call TRBJ2-1; 10 nucleotides line up with TRBD2. The J segment lost 0 bases and the V segment lost 0 bases, leaving 8 bases of the junction unmatched. The CDR3 contains 19 residues. Germline CDR1 is MGHRA and CDR2 is YSYEKL. CDR3 coding DNA: TGCGCCAGCAGCCAAGAGGGGTCTAGCGGGAGACCCTCCTACAATGAGCAGTTCTTC. It codes for CASSQEGSSGRPSYNEQFF.

At least ten counts were recorded for this clonotype. This chain links TRBV13 with TRBJ2-1; 7 bases map to TRBD1. In germline, CDR1 is PRHDT, CDR2 FYEKMQ (reference sequence). Trimming took 6 bases from V and 7 from J; bases not matched to a gene: 9. CDR3 length equals 14 residues. DNA for the CDR3: TGTGCCAGCAGTCCCGGTGACAGGGATAATGAGCAGTTCTTC. Amino acid sequence: CASSPGDRDNEQFF.